A single sample is the source of the 2 T cell receptor beta chains below, sequenced in a study of T cell responses to AZD1222 COVID-19 vaccine. The table came from immunoSEQ multiplex PCR; TCRdb's copy has only in-frame clones and leaves some out. Here the sample spans around 110,000 clones, 75% to 90% being singletons. The specimen comprised peripheral blood, sampled on day 0 of MenACWY control vaccination. Receptors were obtained from an adult in good health.

This chain uses TRBV20-1 with TRBJ1-1; no clear D. Trimming removed 3 bases from V and 0 bases from J, with 14 bases in between. CDR1 and CDR2 (germline): DFQATT, SNEGSKA (reference sequence). The CDR3 is 15 residues long. DNA of the CDR3: TGCAGTGCTAGTGACTCCGCCCGTTTGAACACTGAAGCTTTCTTT. It translates to CSASDSARLNTEAFF.

The chain uses TRBV6-1 and TRBJ1-1; D not resolved. Trimming left V 4 bases short and J 3 bases short, with 21 bases between. There are 17 residues in the CDR3. Germline lookup yields CDR1 MNHNS and CDR2 SASEGT. DNA of the CDR3: TGTGCCAGCAGTGCCCGGCTGACTCGGAATTTTCACACTGAAGCTTTCTTT. Its translation: CASSARLTRNFHTEAFF.